The 11 T cell receptor beta chains below were found in one sample sequenced in a study of PD-1 blockade in classical Hodgkin lymphoma. The time point: newly diagnosed, previously untreated cHL patient sample. Negative selection with magnetic separation was used to purify CD4+ T cells from thawed PBMCs. The table came from immunoSEQ multiplex PCR; TCRdb's copy has only in-frame clones and leaves some out. The data hold around 30,000 clones, with more than 85% observed a single time. The sample taken for sequencing was CD4+ T cells from blood. The source is a human donor with classical Hodgkin lymphoma.

The J gene is TRBJ1-2, the V gene TRBV7-9, with unresolved D. This CDR3 is built from 15 residues. Germline V lookup: CDR1 SEHNR, CDR2 FQNEAQ (reference sequence). Trimming removed 0 bases from V and 0 bases from J, with 8 bases in between. CDR3 in amino acids: CASSLASASNYGYTF. CDR3 nucleotides: TGTGCCAGCAGCTTAGCGTCAGCTTCTAACTATGGCTACACCTTC.

This rearrangement joins TRBV29-1 to TRBJ2-7, with unresolved D. V shed 5 bases and J shed 5 bases, with 19 bases lying between them. Germline V CDR1 and CDR2: SQVTM, ANQGSEA. This CDR3 is built from 14 residues. CDR3 sequence: CSVSPASSRHEQYF. Here the CDR3 DNA reads TGCAGCGTTTCCCCCGCCAGCTCTAGGCACGAGCAGTACTTC.

The rearrangement joins TRBV5-5 to TRBJ1-6; 9 nucleotides agree with TRBD1. The CDR3 consists of 15 residues. Germline V gene data show CDR1 as SGHKS and CDR2 as YYEKEE (reference sequence). Losses at the gene ends were 5 bases for V and 4 bases for J; bases not matched to a gene: 4. Here the CDR3 reads CASRGTGTYNSPLHF. CDR3 DNA: TGTGCCAGCAGGGGGACAGGGACTTATAATTCACCCCTCCACTTT.

The chain employs TRBV6-5 and TRBJ1-1, with 10 bases aligning to TRBD1. Per germline, CDR1 MNHEY and CDR2 SVGAGI. The CDR3 length is 15 residues. V was clipped by 6 bases and J by 2 bases; unmatched bases: 6. The CDR3, as DNA: TGTGCCAGCAGCCCGAGGGACAGGGGAAACACTGAAGCTTTCTTT. Translated, it gives CASSPRDRGNTEAFF.

The chain joins TRBV7-6 to TRBJ2-2, with D perhaps matching TRBD1 (6 bases). The CDR3 sequence is 14 residues long. Germline loops: CDR1 SGHVS, CDR2 FNYEAQ. V was shortened by 5 bases and J by 1 base, with 8 bases between the two germline ends. CDR3 sequence (DNA): TGTGCCAGCAGCACGACAGGGAACACCGGGGAGCTGTTTTTT. It is translated as CASSTTGNTGELFF.

V is TRBV7-2 and J is TRBJ1-4; D is undetermined. The CDR3 is made up of 14 amino acids. Germline V gene data show CDR1 as SGHTA and CDR2 as FQGNSA. The V gene lost 6 bases and the J gene lost 4 bases, with 12 bases spanning the gap. CDR3 in DNA: TGTGCCAGCAGGCCCGGAGCGAATAATGAAAAACTGTTTTTT. This codes for CASRPGANNEKLFF.

The rearrangement links TRBV5-1 to TRBJ2-1, with no clear D. Germline CDR1 is SGHRS and CDR2 is YFSETQ. V lost 1 base and J 0 bases, leaving 11 bases between the germline ends. The CDR3 is 16 amino acids. DNA for the CDR3: TGCGCCAGCAGCTTGATGTCTCCCGGCTCCTACAATGAGCAGTTCTTC. Translating it yields CASSLMSPGSYNEQFF. The complete variable domain, with remaining parts taken from reference TRBV5-1 and TRBJ2-1, reads KAGVTQTPRYLIKTRGQQVTLSCSPISGHRSVSWYQQTPGQGLQFLFEYFSETQRNKGNFPGRFSGRQFSNSRSEMNVSTLELGDSALYLCASSLMSPGSYNEQFFGPGTRLTVL.

The V and J genes are TRBV11-3 and TRBJ2-5; 11 nucleotides match TRBD2. V shed 2 bases, J shed 3 bases, and the junction held 8 bases outside the gene matches. The germline CDR1 and CDR2 sequences are SGHNT and YENEEA. This CDR3 has 17 residues. The CDR3 DNA reads TGTGCCAGCAGCTTACGGACTAGCGGGCGGCAGAAAGAGACCCAGTACTTC. This gives the protein CASSLRTSGRQKETQYF.

The CDR3 loop is CASSPYRGGETQYF. CDR3 DNA sequence: TGTGCCAGCAGTCCATACAGGGGTGGGGAGACCCAGTACTTC. The chain has TRBV7-7 and TRBJ2-5; 7 bases map to TRBD1. The CDR3 sequence is 14 residues long. Germline trimming cut 6 bases from V and 5 bases from J; bases unmatched to any gene: 9. Germline assignment: CDR1 SSHAT and CDR2 FNYEAQ (reference sequence).

V and J are TRBV6-5 and TRBJ2-1, with D possibly matching TRBD1 (5 bases). The germline V gene has CDR1 MNHEY and CDR2 SVGAGI. V lost 9 bases to trimming and J lost 0 bases, with 9 bases between them. The CDR3 runs to 13 residues. This chain's CDR3 is CASAGRSYNEQFF. The CDR3 bases are TGTGCCAGTGCAGGGCGCTCCTACAATGAGCAGTTCTTC.

V usage is TRBV29-1 and J usage is TRBJ1-1; 7 bases fit TRBD1. The germline gives CDR1 SQVTM, CDR2 ANQGSEA. Germline trimming cut 7 bases from V and 0 bases from J; bases unmatched to any gene: 5. The CDR3 extends over 13 amino acids. For the CDR3, the DNA is TGCAGCGCATGGACAGGATTGAACACTGAAGCTTTCTTT. It encodes CSAWTGLNTEAFF.